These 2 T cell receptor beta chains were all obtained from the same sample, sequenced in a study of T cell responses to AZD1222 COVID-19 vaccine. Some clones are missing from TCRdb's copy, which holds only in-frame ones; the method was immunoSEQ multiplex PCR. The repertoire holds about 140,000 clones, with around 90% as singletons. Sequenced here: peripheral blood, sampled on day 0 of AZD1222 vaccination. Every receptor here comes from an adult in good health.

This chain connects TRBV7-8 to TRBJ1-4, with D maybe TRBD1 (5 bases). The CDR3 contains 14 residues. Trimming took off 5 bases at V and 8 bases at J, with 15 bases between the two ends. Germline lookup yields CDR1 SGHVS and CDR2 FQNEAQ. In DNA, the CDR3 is TGTGCCAGCAGCGCCTCGGACCGGGGGGAAAAACTGTTTTTT. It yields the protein CASSASDRGEKLFF.

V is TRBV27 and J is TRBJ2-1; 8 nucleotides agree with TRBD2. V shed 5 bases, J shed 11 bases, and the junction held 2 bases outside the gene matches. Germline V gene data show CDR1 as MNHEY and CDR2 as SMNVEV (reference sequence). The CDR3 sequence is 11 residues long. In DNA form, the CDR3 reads TGTGCCAGCAGTATAGCGGGAAAGCAGTTCTTC. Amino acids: CASSIAGKQFF.